This paragraph covers one T cell receptor (beta chain) sequence. These data belong to a study of cytomegalovirus exposure and HLA in healthy donors. CDR3 size: 15 residues. Per the germline V gene, CDR1 is MNHEY and CDR2 is SMNVEV (reference sequence). Trimming pared 0 bases from V and 3 bases from J, leaving 12 bases between. Amplification used 60 Vbeta primers and 13 Jbeta primers. Assay: immunoSEQ multiplex PCR; the TCRdb copy retains only in-frame clones and omits some. The top ten clones hold roughly 5.2% of a sample with about 120,000 clones, under 85% of them seen once. The sequencing input was PBMCs. The chain links TRBV27 to TRBJ2-7; tentative D call: TRBD1 (5 bases). This clonotype originated in a man aged 18 to 30 in good health and CMV-seropositive. CDR3 in DNA: TGTGCCAGCAGTTTATCAGGGGAAAGCCGCTACGAGCAGTACTTC. As protein: CASSLSGESRYEQYF.